This TCR beta chain came from a study of shared clonotypes between healthy human individuals. In the case of this clone: The antigen is undetermined.

Between the trimmed V and J ends, which lost 5 bases and 4 bases, there was a span of 8 bases. The CDR3 covers 12 residues. Germline CDR1 SGHAT, CDR2 FQNNGV. Measured with immunoSEQ multiplex PCR; TCRdb has only the in-frame clones, and not every one. The data hold some 2.1 million clones, with 90% to 95% observed a single time. Study-level points and caveats: When compared with the clonotypes that were shared by all four sorted-subset donors, the non-shared clonotypes turned out to have lower generation probabilities. Some naive CD4 clonotypes, around 5%, turned up in common across a handful of donors.

There were only Caucasian adults among the donors, and all lived in Nashville, Tennessee. Sequenced material: naive CD4+ T cells sorted from blood. Indicated subset: CD45RA+ positively selected. The origin of this receptor is a man aged 18 to 35 in good health. The rearrangement joins TRBV11-2 to TRBJ1-2; D is unclear. The chain's CDR3 is CASSGRVYGYTF. Written as DNA, the CDR3 is TGTGCCAGCAGCGGCCGAGTCTATGGCTACACCTTC.